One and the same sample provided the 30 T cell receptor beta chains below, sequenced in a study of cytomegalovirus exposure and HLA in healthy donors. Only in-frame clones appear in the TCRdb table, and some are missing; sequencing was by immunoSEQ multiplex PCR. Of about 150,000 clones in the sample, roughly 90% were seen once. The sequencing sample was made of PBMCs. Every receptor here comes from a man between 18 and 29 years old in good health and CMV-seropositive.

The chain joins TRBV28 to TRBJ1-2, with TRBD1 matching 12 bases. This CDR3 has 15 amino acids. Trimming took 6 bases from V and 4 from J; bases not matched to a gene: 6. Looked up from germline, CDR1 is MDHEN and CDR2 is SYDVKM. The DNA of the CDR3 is TGTGCCAGCAGGGGACAGGGGGCGCAGAGCTATGGCTACACCTTC. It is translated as CASRGQGAQSYGYTF.

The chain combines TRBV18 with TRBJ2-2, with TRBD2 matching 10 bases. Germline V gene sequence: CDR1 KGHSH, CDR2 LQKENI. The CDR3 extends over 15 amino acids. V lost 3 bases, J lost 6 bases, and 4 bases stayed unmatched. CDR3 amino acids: CASSPGLARAGELFF. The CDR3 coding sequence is TGTGCCAGCTCACCGGGACTAGCGAGGGCCGGGGAGCTGTTTTTT.

The CDR3 region has the DNA TGTGCCAGCAGCCAGGAGGGGATACTGTTTTTT. Amino acids: CASSQEGILFF. The gene calls are TRBV11-2 and TRBJ1-4; D perhaps matches TRBD1 (5 bases). Per the germline V gene, CDR1 is SGHAT and CDR2 is FQNNGV. There are 11 residues in the CDR3. Trimming left V 5 bases short and J 13 bases short, with 11 bases between.

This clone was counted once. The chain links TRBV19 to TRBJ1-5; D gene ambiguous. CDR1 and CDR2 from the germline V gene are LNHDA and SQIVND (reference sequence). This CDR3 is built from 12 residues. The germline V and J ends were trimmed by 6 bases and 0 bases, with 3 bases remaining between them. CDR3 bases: TGTGCCAGTAGCCGTAGCAATCAGCCCCAGCATTTT. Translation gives CASSRSNQPQHF. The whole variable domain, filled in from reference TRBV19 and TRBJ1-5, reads DGGITQSPKYLFRKEGQNVTLSCEQNLNHDAMYWYRQDPGQGLRLIYYSQIVNDFQKGDIAEGYSVSREKKESFPLTVTSAQKNPTAFYLCASSRSNQPQHFGDGTRLSIL.

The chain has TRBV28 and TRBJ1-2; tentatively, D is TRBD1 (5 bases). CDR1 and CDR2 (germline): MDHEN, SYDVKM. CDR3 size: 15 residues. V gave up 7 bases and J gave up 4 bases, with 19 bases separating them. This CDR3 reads CASIPQAGRAYGYTF. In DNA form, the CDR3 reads TGTGCCAGCATCCCCCAGGCAGGCAGGGCCTATGGCTACACCTTC.

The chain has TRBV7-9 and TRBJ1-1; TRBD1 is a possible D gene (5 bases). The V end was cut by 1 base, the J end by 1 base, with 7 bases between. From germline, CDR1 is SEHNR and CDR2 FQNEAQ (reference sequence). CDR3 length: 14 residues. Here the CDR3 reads CASSLEQANTEAFF. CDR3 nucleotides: TGTGCCAGCAGCTTAGAACAGGCGAACACTGAAGCTTTCTTT.

The CDR3 region has the DNA TGTGCCAGCAGCCCTAAATGGACAGGGCAAGGCTACACCTTC. Protein product: CASSPKWTGQGYTF. This chain links TRBV6-1 with TRBJ1-2, with 8 bases matching TRBD1. V lost 6 bases and J lost 8; bases outside the gene matches: 11. CDR1 is MNHNS, CDR2 SASEGT, per germline. The CDR3 has 14 amino acids.

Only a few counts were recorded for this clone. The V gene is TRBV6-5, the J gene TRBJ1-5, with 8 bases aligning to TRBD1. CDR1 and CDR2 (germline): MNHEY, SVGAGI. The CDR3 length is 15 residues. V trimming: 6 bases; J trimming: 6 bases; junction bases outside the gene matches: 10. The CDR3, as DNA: TGTGCCAGCAGGTCCGGGACAGGAAAGAGTCAGCCCCAGCATTTT. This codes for CASRSGTGKSQPQHF.

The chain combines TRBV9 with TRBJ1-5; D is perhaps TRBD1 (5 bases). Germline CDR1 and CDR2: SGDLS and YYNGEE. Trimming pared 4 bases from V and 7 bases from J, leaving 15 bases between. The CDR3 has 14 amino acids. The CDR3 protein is CASSKGTLGQPQHF. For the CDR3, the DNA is TGTGCCAGCAGCAAAGGGACTCTAGGACAGCCCCAGCATTTT.

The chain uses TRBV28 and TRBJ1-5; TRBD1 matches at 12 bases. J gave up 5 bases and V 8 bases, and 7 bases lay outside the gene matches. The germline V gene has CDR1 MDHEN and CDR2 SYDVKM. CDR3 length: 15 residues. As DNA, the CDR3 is TGTGCCAGCTTGGGGACAGGGGGCTCCCATCAGCCCCAGCATTTT. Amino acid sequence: CASLGTGGSHQPQHF.

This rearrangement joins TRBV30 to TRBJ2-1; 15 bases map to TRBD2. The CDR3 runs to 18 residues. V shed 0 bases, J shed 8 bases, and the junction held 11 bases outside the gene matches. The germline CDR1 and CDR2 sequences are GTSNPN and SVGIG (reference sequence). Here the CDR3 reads CAWSVSRTSGGAPDEQFF. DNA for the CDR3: TGTGCCTGGAGTGTAAGTAGGACTAGCGGGGGGGCCCCGGATGAGCAGTTCTTC.

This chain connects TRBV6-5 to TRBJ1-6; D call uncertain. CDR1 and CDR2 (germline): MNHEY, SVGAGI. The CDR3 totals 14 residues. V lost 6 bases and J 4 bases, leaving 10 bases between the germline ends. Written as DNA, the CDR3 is TGTGCCAGCAGGGGCAGACGGTATAATTCACCCCTCCACTTT. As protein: CASRGRRYNSPLHF.

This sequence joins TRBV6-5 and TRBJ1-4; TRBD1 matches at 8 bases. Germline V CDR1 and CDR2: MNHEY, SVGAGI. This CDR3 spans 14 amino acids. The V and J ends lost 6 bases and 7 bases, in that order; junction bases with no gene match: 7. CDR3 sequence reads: CASREGQVPEKLFF. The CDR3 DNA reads TGTGCCAGCAGGGAGGGACAGGTTCCTGAAAAACTGTTTTTT.

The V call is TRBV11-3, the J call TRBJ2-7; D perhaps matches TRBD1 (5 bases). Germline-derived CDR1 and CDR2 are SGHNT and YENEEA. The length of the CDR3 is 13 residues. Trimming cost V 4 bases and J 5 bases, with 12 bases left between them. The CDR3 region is CASSYTGSDEQYF. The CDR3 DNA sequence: TGTGCCAGCAGCTACACAGGTTCCGACGAGCAGTACTTC.

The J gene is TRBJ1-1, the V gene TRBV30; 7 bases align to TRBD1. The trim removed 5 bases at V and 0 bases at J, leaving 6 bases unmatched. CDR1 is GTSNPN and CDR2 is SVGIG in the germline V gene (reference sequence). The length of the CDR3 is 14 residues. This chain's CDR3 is CAWSRGVLNTEAFF. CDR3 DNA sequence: TGTGCCTGGTCCAGGGGGGTTCTGAACACTGAAGCTTTCTTT.

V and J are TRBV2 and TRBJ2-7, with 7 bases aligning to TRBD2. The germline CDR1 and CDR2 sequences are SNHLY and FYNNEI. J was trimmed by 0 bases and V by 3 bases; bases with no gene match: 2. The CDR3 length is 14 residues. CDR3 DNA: TGTGCCAGCAGTGAGGGAGGGTCCTCCTACGAGCAGTACTTC. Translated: CASSEGGSSYEQYF.

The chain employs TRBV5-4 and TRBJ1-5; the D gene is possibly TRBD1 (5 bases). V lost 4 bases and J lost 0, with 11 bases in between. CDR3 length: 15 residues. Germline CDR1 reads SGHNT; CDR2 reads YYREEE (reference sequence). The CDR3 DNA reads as TGTGCCAGCAGCCTTCAGGGAAATAGCAATCAGCCCCAGCATTTT. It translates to CASSLQGNSNQPQHF.

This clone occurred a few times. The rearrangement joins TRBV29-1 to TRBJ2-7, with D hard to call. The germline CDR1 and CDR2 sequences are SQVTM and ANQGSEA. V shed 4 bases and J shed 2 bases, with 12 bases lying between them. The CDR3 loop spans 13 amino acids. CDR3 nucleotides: TGCAGCGTTGGGGCCGCGTCGACCTACGAGCAGTACTTC. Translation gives CSVGAASTYEQYF.

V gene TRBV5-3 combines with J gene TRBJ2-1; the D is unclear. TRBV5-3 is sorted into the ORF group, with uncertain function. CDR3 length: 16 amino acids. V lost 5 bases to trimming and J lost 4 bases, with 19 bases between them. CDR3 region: CARSQAYHLLYNEQFF. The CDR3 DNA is TGTGCCAGAAGTCAAGCCTACCATCTCTTATACAATGAGCAGTTCTTC.

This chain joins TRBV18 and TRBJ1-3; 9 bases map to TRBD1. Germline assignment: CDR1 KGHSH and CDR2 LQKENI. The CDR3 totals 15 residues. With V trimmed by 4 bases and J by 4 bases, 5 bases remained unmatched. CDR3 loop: CASSRTGTGGNTIYF. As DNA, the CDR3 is TGTGCCAGCTCACGGACCGGGACAGGGGGAAACACCATATATTTT.

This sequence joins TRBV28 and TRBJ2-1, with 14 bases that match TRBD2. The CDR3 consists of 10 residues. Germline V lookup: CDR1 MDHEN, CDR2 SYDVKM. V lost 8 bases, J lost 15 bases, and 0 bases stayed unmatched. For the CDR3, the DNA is TGTGCCAGCGGGACTAGCGGGGGGTTCTTC. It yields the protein CASGTSGGFF.

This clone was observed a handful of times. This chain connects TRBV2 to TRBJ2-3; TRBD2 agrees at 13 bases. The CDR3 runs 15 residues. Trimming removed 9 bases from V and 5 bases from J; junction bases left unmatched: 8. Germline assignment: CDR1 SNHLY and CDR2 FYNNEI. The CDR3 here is CASIKGLAGIDTQYF. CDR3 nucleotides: TGTGCCAGTATAAAGGGACTAGCGGGAATAGATACGCAGTATTTT.

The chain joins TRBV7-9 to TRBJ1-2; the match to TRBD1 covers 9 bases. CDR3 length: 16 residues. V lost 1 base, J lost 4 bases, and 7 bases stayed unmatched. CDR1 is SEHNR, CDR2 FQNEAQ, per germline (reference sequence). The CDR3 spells CASSLGGQGRGYGYTF. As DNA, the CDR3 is TGTGCCAGCAGCTTAGGGGGACAGGGTAGGGGCTATGGCTACACCTTC. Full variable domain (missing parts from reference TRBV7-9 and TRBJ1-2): DTGVSQNPRHKITKRGQNVTFRCDPISEHNRLYWYRQTLGQGPEFLTYFQNEAQLEKSRLLSDRFSAERPKGSFSTLEIQRTEQGDSAMYLCASSLGGQGRGYGYTFGSGTRLTVV.

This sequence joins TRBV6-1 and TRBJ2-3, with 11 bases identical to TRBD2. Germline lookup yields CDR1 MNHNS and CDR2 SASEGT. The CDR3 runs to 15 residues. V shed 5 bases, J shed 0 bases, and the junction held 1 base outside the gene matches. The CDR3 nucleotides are TGTGCCAGCAGTTCTAGCGGGAGGAGCACAGATACGCAGTATTTT. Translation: CASSSSGRSTDTQYF.

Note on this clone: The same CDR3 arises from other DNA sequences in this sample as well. CDR3 bases: TGTGCCAGCAGTGATGGGACAGGGCACAATGAGCAGTTCTTC. Translation: CASSDGTGHNEQFF. V and J are TRBV6-4 and TRBJ2-1; TRBD1 aligns across 9 bases. Germline trimming cut 3 bases from V and 5 bases from J; bases unmatched to any gene: 2. The CDR3 length is 14 residues. Per the germline V gene, CDR1 is MRHNA and CDR2 is SNTAGT.

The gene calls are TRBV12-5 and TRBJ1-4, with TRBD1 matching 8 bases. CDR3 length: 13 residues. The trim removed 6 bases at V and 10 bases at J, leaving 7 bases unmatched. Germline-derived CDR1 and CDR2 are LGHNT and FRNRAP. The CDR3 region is CASGADREGKLFF. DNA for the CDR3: TGTGCTAGTGGGGCGGACAGGGAGGGAAAACTGTTTTTT.

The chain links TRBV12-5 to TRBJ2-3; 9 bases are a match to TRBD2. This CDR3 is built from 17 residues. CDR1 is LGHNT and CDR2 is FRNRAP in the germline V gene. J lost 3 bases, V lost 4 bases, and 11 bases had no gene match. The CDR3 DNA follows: TGTGCTAGTGGTTCTCTGAACCCCAGCGGGGGGACAGATACGCAGTATTTT. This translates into CASGSLNPSGGTDTQYF. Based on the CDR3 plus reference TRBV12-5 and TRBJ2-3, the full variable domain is DARVTQTPRHKVTEMGQEVTMRCQPILGHNTVFWYRQTMMQGLELLAYFRNRAPLDDSGMPKDRFSAEMPDATLATLKIQPSEPRDSAVYFCASGSLNPSGGTDTQYFGPGTRLTVL.

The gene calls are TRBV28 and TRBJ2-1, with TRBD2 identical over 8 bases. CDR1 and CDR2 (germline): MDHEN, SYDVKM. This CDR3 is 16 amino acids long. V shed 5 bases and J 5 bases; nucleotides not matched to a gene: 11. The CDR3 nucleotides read TGTGCCAGCAGTCCCTCCTCGGGGGGGTTCAACAATGAGCAGTTCTTC. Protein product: CASSPSSGGFNNEQFF.

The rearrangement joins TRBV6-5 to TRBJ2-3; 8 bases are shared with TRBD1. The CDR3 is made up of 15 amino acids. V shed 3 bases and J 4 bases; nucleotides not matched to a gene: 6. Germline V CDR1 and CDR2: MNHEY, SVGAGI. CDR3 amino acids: CASSYSTGAADTQYF. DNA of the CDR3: TGTGCCAGCAGTTATTCGACAGGGGCAGCAGATACGCAGTATTTT.

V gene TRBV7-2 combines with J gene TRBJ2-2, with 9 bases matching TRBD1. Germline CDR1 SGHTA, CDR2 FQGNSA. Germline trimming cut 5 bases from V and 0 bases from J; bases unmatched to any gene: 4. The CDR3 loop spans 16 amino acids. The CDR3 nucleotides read TGTGCCAGCAGCCCCTGGGACAGGGCGAACACCGGGGAGCTGTTTTTT. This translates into CASSPWDRANTGELFF.